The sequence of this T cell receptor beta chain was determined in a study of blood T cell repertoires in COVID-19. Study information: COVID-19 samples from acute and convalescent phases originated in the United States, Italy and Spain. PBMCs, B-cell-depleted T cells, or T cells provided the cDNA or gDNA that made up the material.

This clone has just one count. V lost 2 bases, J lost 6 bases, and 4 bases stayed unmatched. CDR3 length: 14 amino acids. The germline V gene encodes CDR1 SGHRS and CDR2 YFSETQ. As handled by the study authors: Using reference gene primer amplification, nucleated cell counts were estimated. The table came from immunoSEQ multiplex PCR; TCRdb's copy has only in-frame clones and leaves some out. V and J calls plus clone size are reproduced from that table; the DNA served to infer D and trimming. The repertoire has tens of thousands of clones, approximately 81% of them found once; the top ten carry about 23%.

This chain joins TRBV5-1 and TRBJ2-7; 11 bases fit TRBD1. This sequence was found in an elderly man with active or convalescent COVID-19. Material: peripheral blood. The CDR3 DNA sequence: TGCGCCAGCAGCTTAGGACAGGGGGCGAGCGAGCAGTACTTC. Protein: CASSLGQGASEQYF.